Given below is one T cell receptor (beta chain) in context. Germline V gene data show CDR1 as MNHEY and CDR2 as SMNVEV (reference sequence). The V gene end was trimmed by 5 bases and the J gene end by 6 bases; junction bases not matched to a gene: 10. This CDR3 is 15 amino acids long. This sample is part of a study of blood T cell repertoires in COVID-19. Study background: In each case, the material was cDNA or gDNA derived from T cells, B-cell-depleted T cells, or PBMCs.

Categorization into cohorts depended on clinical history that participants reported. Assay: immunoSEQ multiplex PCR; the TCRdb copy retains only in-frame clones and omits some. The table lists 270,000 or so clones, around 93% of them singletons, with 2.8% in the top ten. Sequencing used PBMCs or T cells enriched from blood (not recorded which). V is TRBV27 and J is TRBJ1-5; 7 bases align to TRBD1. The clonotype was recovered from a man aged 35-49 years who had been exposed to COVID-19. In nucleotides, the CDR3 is TGTGCCAGCAGTCTGACAGGGTTGGCCGGTCAGCCCCAGCATTTT. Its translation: CASSLTGLAGQPQHF.